This T cell receptor (beta chain) was sequenced during a study of cytotoxic CD8 clonotypes in ibrutinib-treated CLL. Background on the study: Patient counts were over 9 relapsed/refractory, roughly 15 treatment-naive and roughly 18 IGHV unmutated.

Worth noting for this clone: Its matching antigen is unknown.

This CDR3 has 13 residues. V was cut by 3 bases and J by 0 bases, with 6 bases left in between. Germline CDR1 MNHNY, CDR2 SVGAGI (reference sequence). Depth targeted 1 in 200,000 to 1 in 1 million T cells, averaging about 9.2x coverage per clonotype. Method: immunoSEQ multiplex PCR; TCRdb's copy keeps in-frame clones and lacks some. The sample carries about 200,000 clones, 60% to 80% recorded once. Notes on the study in general: Clonality correlated strongly with circulating CD8+ T cells and exceeded age-matched healthy donors at baseline. Before falling back toward baseline at progression, clonality had risen at the time of ibrutinib response.

The V gene is TRBV6-6, the J gene TRBJ2-7, with D perhaps matching TRBD1 (5 bases). The clonotype comes from a human donor with chronic lymphocytic leukemia. Sequencing was performed on PBMCs, taken after 12 months of ibrutinib treatment. The CDR3 is CASSYQGSYEQYF. As DNA, the CDR3 is TGTGCCAGCAGTTATCAGGGCTCCTACGAGCAGTACTTC.